The entry below gives a single T cell receptor beta chain sequence along with its context. What it binds is not known. The sample comes from a study of vaccination effects on CD4 cells after COVID-19. Notes on the study in general: At late timepoints after vaccination, vaccine- and infection-induced clones shrank markedly.

Culture lasted about ten days before CD4+ T cell isolation. This table comes from immunoSEQ multiplex PCR, and its TCRdb copy is limited to in-frame clones, with some not included. Found here are 45,000 to 60,000 clones, over 65% of them singletons; the top ten hold under 3.5%. Deletions cut 1 base from V and 1 base from J, with 16 bases between. From germline, CDR1 is KGHSH and CDR2 LQKENI. This CDR3 spans 17 amino acids. The input for sequencing was CD4+ T cells from PBMCs cultured without peptide, taken before COVID-19 vaccination. The chain couples TRBV18 to TRBJ1-1; D unresolved. The sequence derives from a human donor who received a COVID-19 vaccine. In DNA, the CDR3 is TGTGCCAGCTCACCACTAGGTCGACCGTCTTGGAACACTGAAGCTTTCTTT. This translates into CASSPLGRPSWNTEAFF.